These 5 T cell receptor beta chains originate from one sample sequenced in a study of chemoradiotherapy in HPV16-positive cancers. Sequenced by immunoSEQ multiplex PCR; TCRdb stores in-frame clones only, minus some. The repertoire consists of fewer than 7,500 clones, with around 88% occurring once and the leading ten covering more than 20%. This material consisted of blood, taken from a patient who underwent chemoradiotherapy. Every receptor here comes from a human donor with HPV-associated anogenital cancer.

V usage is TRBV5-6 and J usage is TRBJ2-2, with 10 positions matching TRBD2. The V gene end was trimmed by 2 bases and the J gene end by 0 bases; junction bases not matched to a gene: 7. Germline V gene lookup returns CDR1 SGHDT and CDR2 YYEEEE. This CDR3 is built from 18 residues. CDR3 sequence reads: CASSLTLGLAANTGELFF. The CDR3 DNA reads TGTGCCAGCAGCTTAACTCTTGGACTAGCGGCGAACACCGGGGAGCTGTTTTTT.

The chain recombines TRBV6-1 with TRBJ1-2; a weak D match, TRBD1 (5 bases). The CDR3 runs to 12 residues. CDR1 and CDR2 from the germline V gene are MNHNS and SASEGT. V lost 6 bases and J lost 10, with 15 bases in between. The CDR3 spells CASRGTYRVYTF. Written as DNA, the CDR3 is TGTGCCAGCAGAGGGACCTACAGAGTCTACACCTTC.

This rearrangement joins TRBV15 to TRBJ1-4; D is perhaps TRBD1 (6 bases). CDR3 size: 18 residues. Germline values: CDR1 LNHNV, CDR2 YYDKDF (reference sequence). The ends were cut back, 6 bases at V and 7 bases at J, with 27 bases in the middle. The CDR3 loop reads CATRPTTGGGRSGEKLFF. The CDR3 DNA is TGTGCCACCAGACCCACCACGGGCGGGGGGCGATCCGGTGAAAAACTGTTTTTT.

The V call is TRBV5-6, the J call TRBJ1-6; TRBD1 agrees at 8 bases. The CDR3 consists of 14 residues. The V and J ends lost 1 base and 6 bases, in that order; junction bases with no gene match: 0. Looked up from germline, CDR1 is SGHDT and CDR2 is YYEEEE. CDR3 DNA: TGTGCCAGCAGCTTGACAGGGGGTAATTCACCCCTCCACTTT. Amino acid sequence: CASSLTGGNSPLHF.

The CDR3 region is CASSSAGTTNVLTF. CDR3 nucleotide sequence: TGTGCCAGCAGTTCAGCCGGGACAACAAACGTCCTGACTTTC. This chain joins TRBV28 and TRBJ2-6, with a possible D match to TRBD1 (6 bases). V was clipped by 4 bases and J by 10 bases, with 14 bases between them. Germline V gene lookup returns CDR1 MDHEN and CDR2 SYDVKM. CDR3 length equals 14 residues.